These T cell receptor beta chains were read from a single sample in a study of cytomegalovirus exposure and HLA in healthy donors. Assay used: immunoSEQ multiplex PCR; TCRdb lists only in-frame clones, some missing. This table holds about 95,000 clones, about four fifths found once. Sequenced: PBMCs. The source is a woman in her sixties or seventies in good health and CMV-seropositive. Both conserved end residues are part of each CDR3. D genes are given only for firm matches. Expanded clones are given a class, and other clones once, few, many or no size at all.

TRBD1,TRBV28,NA,TRBJ1-4,CASSLLRTGGEDEKLFF,TGTGCCAGCAGCCTCCTACGGACAGGGGGCGAGGATGAAAAACTGTTTTTT
TRBD1,TRBV7-2,NA,TRBJ1-5,CASSLDGTGPQPQHF,TGTGCCAGCAGCTTGGACGGGACAGGGCCCCAGCCCCAGCATTTT
TRBD2,TRBV6-5,NA,TRBJ2-7,CASSYKLAGGEYF,TGTGCCAGCAGTTACAAACTAGCGGGAGGGGAGTACTTC
NA,TRBV7-3,NA,TRBJ2-1,CASSPRGRVGYNEQFF,TGTGCCAGCAGCCCCAGAGGGAGAGTCGGCTACAATGAGCAGTTCTTC
NA,TRBV29-1,NA,TRBJ2-5,CSVHGETQYF,TGCAGCGTTCACGGGGAGACCCAGTACTTC
TRBD1,TRBV6-5,NA,TRBJ2-7,CASSYSKGTGGDEQYF,TGTGCCAGCAGTTACTCGAAGGGGACAGGGGGCGACGAGCAGTACTTC
TRBD1,TRBV25-1,few,TRBJ1-3,CASSSLRGRSGNTIYF,TGTGCCAGCAGTTCTCTCAGGGGGAGATCTGGAAACACCATATATTTT
NA,TRBV28,NA,TRBJ1-1,CASSPIGAFVRGAFF,TGTGCCAGCAGTCCGATTGGGGCCTTTGTCCGCGGAGCTTTCTTT
TRBD1,TRBV30,NA,TRBJ1-1,CAWTPGTATEAFF,TGTGCCTGGACCCCTGGGACAGCCACTGAAGCTTTCTTT
TRBD1,TRBV4-3,few,TRBJ2-7,CASSQGQRTGVFSEQYF,TGCGCCAGCAGCCAAGGGCAGCGGACAGGGGTGTTTAGCGAGCAGTACTTC
TRBD2,TRBV7-6,NA,TRBJ2-3,CASSTSSGRLDTQYF,TGTGCCAGCAGCACTTCTAGCGGGAGGTTAGATACGCAGTATTTT
NA,TRBV18,few,TRBJ1-5,CASALERAQQPQHF,TGTGCCAGCGCACTAGAGCGGGCGCAACAGCCCCAGCATTTT
NA,TRBV7-6,few,TRBJ2-3,CASSPLLADTQYF,TGTGCCAGCAGCCCCCTCCTAGCGGATACGCAGTATTTT
NA,TRBV9,NA,TRBJ2-2,CASSVDPGLFRPDTGELFF,TGTGCCAGCAGCGTAGACCCGGGTTTATTCCGGCCGGACACCGGGGAGCTGTTTTTT
TRBD2,TRBV7-9,NA,TRBJ2-5,CASSLGVQELAGVWETQYF,TGTGCCAGCAGCTTGGGGGTCCAGGAACTAGCGGGAGTGTGGGAGACCCAGTACTTC
TRBD1,TRBV5-4,NA,TRBJ2-7,CASRPRDRDSYEQYF,TGTGCCAGCAGACCCCGGGACAGGGACTCCTACGAGCAGTACTTC
NA,TRBV5-4,NA,TRBJ2-1,CASSLGIQGSYNEQFF,TGTGCCAGCAGCTTGGGGATACAGGGCTCCTACAATGAGCAGTTCTTC
TRBD2,TRBV10-1,NA,TRBJ2-7,CASSETGLAGTYEQYF,TGCGCCAGCAGTGAGACAGGACTAGCGGGAACCTACGAGCAGTACTTC
NA,TRBV5-5,NA,TRBJ1-4,CASSLGGSLNEKLFF,TGTGCCAGCAGCTTGGGTGGGAGCTTGAATGAAAAACTGTTTTTT
TRBD2,TRBV30,NA,TRBJ2-7,CAWSPKLAAGEQYF,TGTGCCTGGAGTCCCAAACTAGCGGCGGGGGAGCAGTACTTC
TRBD1,TRBV6-5,once,TRBJ2-4,CASSKGTGGKNIQYF,TGTGCCAGCAGTAAGGGGACAGGGGGTAAAAACATTCAGTACTTC
TRBD1,TRBV18,NA,TRBJ1-1,CASSRQGDQGTEAFF,TGTGCCAGCTCCAGACAGGGGGACCAAGGAACTGAAGCTTTCTTT
TRBD2,TRBV6-1,NA,TRBJ2-2,CASPTTGGETGELFF,TGTGCCAGCCCAACAACGGGAGGGGAAACCGGGGAGCTGTTTTTT
TRBD2,TRBV28,NA,TRBJ2-3,CASGIAGRGADTQYF,TGTGCCAGCGGAATAGCGGGGAGGGGAGCAGATACGCAGTATTTT
TRBD2,TRBV4-1,NA,TRBJ2-7,CASSLGSGSGTYEQYF,TGCGCCAGCAGCCTTGGCAGCGGGAGTGGGACCTACGAGCAGTACTTC
NA,TRBV7-3,NA,TRBJ2-6,CASSFVHSGANVLTF,TGTGCCAGCAGCTTTGTTCACTCTGGGGCCAACGTCCTGACTTTC
NA,TRBV6-1,NA,TRBJ1-1,CASSGHGTEAFF,TGTGCCAGCAGTGGACATGGGACTGAAGCTTTCTTT
TRBD1,TRBV19,NA,TRBJ1-1,CASRNRDRGSEAFF,TGTGCCAGTAGGAACCGGGACAGGGGGTCTGAAGCTTTCTTT
TRBD1,TRBV19,NA,TRBJ1-6,CASRRDSTNSPLHF,TGTGCCAGTAGGAGGGACAGTACTAATTCACCCCTCCACTTT
TRBD1,TRBV18,NA,TRBJ1-5,CASSLGTGVNQPQHF,TGTGCCAGCTCGCTCGGGACAGGGGTCAATCAGCCCCAGCATTTT
NA,TRBV7-9,NA,TRBJ2-3,CASSLGTRDGDTQYF,TGTGCCAGCAGCTTAGGGACTCGCGATGGGGATACGCAGTATTTT
NA,TRBV10-3,NA,TRBJ2-1,CAISESYLTGRDEQFF,TGTGCCATCAGTGAAAGCTACCTAACAGGGAGGGATGAGCAGTTCTTC
TRBD1,TRBV14,NA,TRBJ2-5,CASRPSGQGDQETQYF,TGTGCCAGCAGACCCTCCGGACAGGGGGATCAAGAGACCCAGTACTTC
TRBD2,TRBV10-3,NA,TRBJ2-7,CAIGLAGDGEQYF,TGTGCCATCGGACTAGCGGGAGATGGCGAGCAGTACTTC
TRBD2,TRBV19,once,TRBJ2-2,CASMTGTINTGELFF,TGTGCCAGTATGACCGGGACTATAAACACCGGGGAGCTGTTTTTT
TRBD2,TRBV18,few,TRBJ2-7,CASSPVGGSREQYF,TGTGCCAGCTCACCCGTGGGGGGGTCGCGCGAGCAGTACTTC
NA,TRBV7-3,NA,TRBJ2-1,CASSDPGTYPHEQFF,TGTGCCAGCAGTGATCCCGGGACTTATCCTCATGAGCAGTTCTTC
NA,TRBV4-1,NA,TRBJ2-5,CASSLTLQEETQYF,TGCGCCAGCAGCCTAACCCTCCAGGAAGAGACCCAGTACTTC
TRBD1,TRBV5-1,NA,TRBJ1-1,CASRSGQGGLDTEAFF,TGCGCCAGCAGATCCGGACAGGGTGGGTTGGACACTGAAGCTTTCTTT
TRBD1,TRBV11-3,NA,TRBJ2-5,CASSLIPNAQGNEETQYF,TGTGCCAGCAGCTTAATCCCTAACGCACAGGGGAATGAAGAGACCCAGTACTTC
NA,TRBV18,NA,TRBJ2-7,CASSFTGHAYEQYF,TGTGCCAGCTCATTTACTGGACATGCCTACGAGCAGTACTTC
NA,TRBV4-3,NA,TRBJ2-1,CASSQLGTPGAYNEQFF,TGCGCCAGCAGCCAACTCGGGACTCCGGGGGCCTACAATGAGCAGTTCTTC
TRBD2,TRBV13,once,TRBJ2-2,CASSRVSGRSTGELFF,TGTGCCAGCAGCCGAGTGAGCGGGAGAAGTACCGGGGAGCTGTTTTTT
TRBD1,TRBV4-3,NA,TRBJ1-2,CASSQEWTGRRGYTF,TGCGCCAGCAGCCAAGAGTGGACAGGGCGACGTGGCTACACCTTC
NA,TRBV7-7,NA,TRBJ2-5,CASSLGVRETQYF,TGTGCTAGCAGCCTGGGAGTACGGGAGACCCAGTACTTC
NA,TRBV6-6,few,TRBJ1-5,CASSYSDRNQPQHF,TGTGCCAGCAGTTACTCCGACAGGAATCAGCCCCAGCATTTT
NA,TRBV11-3,NA,TRBJ2-5,CASSPSTKWETQYF,TGTGCCAGCAGCCCCTCGACTAAATGGGAGACCCAGTACTTC
NA,TRBV5-1,NA,TRBJ1-6,CASSLVGGANRSPLHF,TGCGCCAGCAGCTTGGTGGGGGGGGCGAATCGTTCACCCCTCCACTTT
TRBD2,TRBV30,NA,TRBJ2-1,CAWGSGRVGEQFF,TGTGCCTGGGGTAGCGGGAGGGTCGGTGAGCAGTTCTTC
NA,TRBV28,NA,TRBJ2-1,CASSRREFYNEQFF,TGTGCCAGCAGTCGGAGGGAATTCTACAATGAGCAGTTCTTC
TRBD1,TRBV25-1,NA,TRBJ2-7,CASRGQGISYEQYF,TGTGCCAGCAGGGGACAGGGGATCTCCTACGAGCAGTACTTC
TRBD1,TRBV14,few,TRBJ2-7,CASSSLGTGRREQYF,TGTGCCAGCAGCTCTCTCGGGACAGGGCGGCGCGAGCAGTACTTC
NA,TRBV29-1,NA,TRBJ2-2,CSAKVDTNTGELFF,TGCAGCGCTAAAGTGGACACGAACACCGGGGAGCTGTTTTTT
NA,TRBV11-2,NA,TRBJ1-1,CATSAKGQNTEAFF,TGTGCCACCAGCGCTAAGGGACAGAACACTGAAGCTTTCTTT